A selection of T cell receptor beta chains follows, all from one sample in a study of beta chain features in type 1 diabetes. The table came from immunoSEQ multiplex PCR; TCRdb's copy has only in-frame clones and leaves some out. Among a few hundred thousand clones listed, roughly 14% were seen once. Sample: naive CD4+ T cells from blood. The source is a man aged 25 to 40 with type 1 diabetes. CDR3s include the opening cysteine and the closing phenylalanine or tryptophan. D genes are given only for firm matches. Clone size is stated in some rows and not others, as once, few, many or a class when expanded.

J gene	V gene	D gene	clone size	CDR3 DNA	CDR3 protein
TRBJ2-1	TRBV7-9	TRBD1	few	TGTGCCAGCAGTCAGCCCCGGGACAGGGGGATAGTCGAGCAGTTCTTC	CASSQPRDRGIVEQFF
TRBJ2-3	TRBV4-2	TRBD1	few	TGTGCCAGCAGCCAAGGACAGGGCCCTAGCACAGATACGCAGTATTTT	CASSQGQGPSTDTQYF
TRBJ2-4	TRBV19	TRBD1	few	TGTGCCAGTAGGACAGGGGAGGCCAAAAACATTCAGTACTTC	CASRTGEAKNIQYF
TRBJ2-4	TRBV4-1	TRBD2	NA	TGCGCCAGCAGCCACCTACTAGCGGGAGTGTCCTCTGCCAAAAACATTCAGTACTTC	CASSHLLAGVSSAKNIQYF
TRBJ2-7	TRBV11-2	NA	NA	TGTGCCAGCAGCTGGGCTGGGGGCAGCGCCTACGAGCAGTACTTC	CASSWAGGSAYEQYF
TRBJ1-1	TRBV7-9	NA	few	TGTGCCAGCAGCTTAATGGGTGACAGTGTTGAAGCTTTCTTT	CASSLMGDSVEAFF
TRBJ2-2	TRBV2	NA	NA	TGTGCCAGCGGGCACGCGAACACCGGGGAGCTGTTTTTT	CASGHANTGELFF
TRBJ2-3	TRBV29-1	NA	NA	TGCAGCGTTGTTTCTACAGATACGCAGTATTTT	CSVVSTDTQYF
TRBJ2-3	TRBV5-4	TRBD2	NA	TGTGCCAGCAGCTTGGGACTAGCCCCAGATACGCAGTATTTT	CASSLGLAPDTQYF
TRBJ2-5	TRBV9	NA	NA	TGTGCCAGCAGCGTAGGGGGCACCCGTCGACAAGAGACCCAGTACTTC	CASSVGGTRRQETQYF
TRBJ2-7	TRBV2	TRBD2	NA	TGTGCCAGCAGAGAGACTAGCCTACTAAACGAGCAGTACTTC	CASRETSLLNEQYF
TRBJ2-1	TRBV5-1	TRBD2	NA	TGCGCCAGCAGCTTAGCGGGAGACTCCTACAATGAGCAGTTCTTC	CASSLAGDSYNEQFF
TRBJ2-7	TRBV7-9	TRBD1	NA	TGTGCCAGCACCCCGATGACAGGGAGCTCCTACGAGCAGTACTTC	CASTPMTGSSYEQYF